What follows is one T cell receptor beta chain and its context. This entry comes from a study of cytomegalovirus exposure and HLA in healthy donors. The method was immunoSEQ multiplex PCR; TCRdb's version includes in-frame clones alone and lacks a portion of them. The table records 120,000 to 150,000 clones, more than 75% of them present only once. The clonotype comes from a man between 18 and 35 years old in good health and CMV-seropositive. Specimen: PBMCs.

The CDR3 bases are TGTGCCAGCAGGAGTTTCGCGGGAGTGCAGAATGAGCAGTTCTTC. Amino acid sequence: CASRSFAGVQNEQFF. This rearrangement joins TRBV7-9 to TRBJ2-1; 7 bases are shared with TRBD2. The V and J ends lost 6 bases and 7 bases, in that order; junction bases with no gene match: 12. This CDR3 region has 15 residues. Germline CDR1 and CDR2: SEHNR and FQNEAQ (reference sequence).